Shown below are 13 T cell receptor beta chains from a single sample sequenced in a study of blood T cell repertoires in COVID-19. Only in-frame clones appear in the TCRdb table, and some are missing; sequencing was by immunoSEQ multiplex PCR. This sample has around 280,000 clones, with approximately 83% found just once. Sequencing was performed on peripheral blood. The receptors stem from a woman in her 30s who had recovered from COVID-19.

In its sample, this clone was seen many times. This rearrangement joins TRBV5-4 to TRBJ1-2; 7 bases are shared with TRBD1. This CDR3 has 14 residues. The V and J ends lost 1 base and 4 bases, in that order; junction bases with no gene match: 4. CDR1 is SGHNT, CDR2 YYREEE, per germline (reference sequence). The CDR3, as DNA: TGTGCCAGCAGCTTGAGACAGGGCCCCTATGGCTACACCTTC. Translating it yields CASSLRQGPYGYTF.

This clone was recorded once. This chain connects TRBV5-6 to TRBJ1-5, with D possibly being TRBD1 (6 bases). Germline assignment: CDR1 SGHDT and CDR2 YYEEEE. Trimming took off 1 base at V and 7 bases at J, with 18 bases between the two ends. This CDR3 has 16 residues. CDR3 in amino acids: CASSLFQGRGEQPQHF. CDR3 nucleotide sequence: TGTGCCAGCAGCTTGTTCCAGGGCAGGGGTGAACAGCCCCAGCATTTT.

The rearrangement joins TRBV7-9 to TRBJ2-7; D perhaps matches TRBD2 (6 bases). Trimming shortened V by 3 bases and J by 4 bases, and 16 bases separated the two germline ends. This CDR3 has 15 residues. Germline V gene data show CDR1 as SEHNR and CDR2 as FQNEAQ (reference sequence). The CDR3: CASSFSTREPYEQYF. DNA for the CDR3: TGTGCCAGCAGCTTCTCCACCCGGGAGCCTTACGAGCAGTACTTC.

This clone was observed a handful of times. This chain joins TRBV7-3 and TRBJ1-5; TRBD1 is a possible D gene (5 bases). Trimming cost V 0 bases and J 7 bases, with 7 bases left between them. The CDR3 is 13 residues long. Germline V gene lookup returns CDR1 SGHTA and CDR2 FQGTGA. In nucleotides, the CDR3 is TGTGCCAGCAGCTTAACCGGGGGACAGCCCCAGCATTTT. Amino acid sequence: CASSLTGGQPQHF.

The V gene is TRBV5-4, the J gene TRBJ2-3; D may be TRBD2 (6 bases). This CDR3 region has 16 residues. Germline V gene data show CDR1 as SGHNT and CDR2 as YYREEE (reference sequence). V lost 3 bases and J lost 0, with 14 bases in between. CDR3 region: CASSWTWRASTDTQYF. The CDR3 bases are TGTGCCAGCAGCTGGACCTGGAGGGCCAGCACAGATACGCAGTATTTT. The variable domain in full, with the rest retrieved from reference TRBV5-4 and TRBJ2-3, is ETGVTQSPTHLIKTRGQQVTLRCSSQSGHNTVSWYQQALGQGPQFIFQYYREEENGRGNFPPRFSGLQFPNYSSELNVNALELDDSALYLCASSWTWRASTDTQYFGPGTRLTVL.

V gene TRBV2 combines with J gene TRBJ1-6; 9 bases map to TRBD1. Trimming at V came to 1 base and at J to 7 bases, leaving 2 bases not matched to a gene. The CDR3 runs to 15 residues. Germline values: CDR1 SNHLY, CDR2 FYNNEI. In DNA, the CDR3 is TGTGCCAGCAGTGAAGACGGGACAGGGAATTCACCCCTCCACTTT. Protein product: CASSEDGTGNSPLHF.

This clone has just one count. The V and J genes are TRBV6-2 or TRBV6-3 and TRBJ1-1, with TRBD1 as a possible D gene (6 bases). Germline V gives CDR1 MNHEY, CDR2 SVGEGT. This CDR3 has 14 amino acids. V dropped 6 bases and J dropped 2 bases, with 13 bases sitting between them. CDR3 DNA: TGTGCCAGCAGCTATGGACAGCCTAACACTGAAGCTTTCTTT. It specifies CASSYGQPNTEAFF.

This clone has just a few counts. The gene calls are TRBV5-1 and TRBJ2-7, with 8 bases aligning to TRBD1. CDR3 length equals 14 residues. After removal of 4 bases from V and 0 bases from J, the junction contained 3 bases not matched to a gene. Germline-derived CDR1 and CDR2 are SGHRS and YFSETQ. The CDR3 spells CASSVTGDSYEQYF. In nucleotides, the CDR3 is TGCGCCAGCAGCGTGACAGGGGACTCCTACGAGCAGTACTTC.

The rearrangement uses TRBV27 and TRBJ2-1; tentative D call: TRBD2 (5 bases). The V gene's germline CDR1 is MNHEY and CDR2 SMNVEV (reference sequence). The CDR3 consists of 18 residues. V lost 6 bases to trimming and J lost 7 bases, with 28 bases between them. CDR3 coding DNA: TGTGCCAGCAGACTACAATTAAACCCGGGAAAGTCGGGGAATGAGCAGTTCTTC. Protein sequence: CASRLQLNPGKSGNEQFF.

This clone was seen only once. V gene TRBV20-1 combines with J gene TRBJ2-1, with 7 nucleotides matching TRBD2. The junction had 9 bases not matched to a gene; V was cut back by 3 bases and J by 7 bases. Germline assignment: CDR1 DFQATT and CDR2 SNEGSKA (reference sequence). CDR3 length equals 14 residues. CDR3: CSASVGGRINEQFF. CDR3 bases: TGCAGTGCTAGTGTAGGCGGGAGAATAAATGAGCAGTTCTTC.

The chain couples TRBV5-1 to TRBJ2-7; 12 nucleotides match TRBD1. This CDR3 is built from 15 residues. After removal of 4 bases from V and 2 bases from J, the junction contained 4 bases not matched to a gene. Germline CDR1 is SGHRS and CDR2 is YFSETQ. The DNA of the CDR3 is TGCGCCAGCAGCCCCGGGGACAGGGGGCCCTACGAGCAGTACTTC. Protein sequence: CASSPGDRGPYEQYF.

This rearrangement joins TRBV10-3 to TRBJ2-7; D is uncertain. Germline V gene sequence: CDR1 ENHRY, CDR2 SYGVKD. The CDR3 has 14 amino acids. Trimming left V 3 bases short and J 1 base short, with 10 bases between. CDR3 protein: CAISDQAPSYEQYF. CDR3 coding DNA: TGTGCCATCAGTGACCAGGCTCCTTCCTACGAGCAGTACTTC.

The V and J genes are TRBV10-3 and TRBJ1-4; 7 bases match TRBD1. Germline lookup yields CDR1 ENHRY and CDR2 SYGVKD. The trim removed 2 bases at V and 7 bases at J, leaving 10 bases unmatched. The CDR3 loop spans 16 amino acids. The CDR3 reads CAISEPQAGTAEKLFF. CDR3 bases: TGTGCCATCAGTGAGCCGCAGGCTGGGACAGCTGAAAAACTGTTTTTT.